This T cell receptor beta chain was sequenced during a study of CD8+ T cells in alopecia areata. The treatment here: oral pan-JAK inhibitor, 5-10 mg twice daily. The investigators collected lesional scalp punch biopsies and peripheral blood from alopecia areata patients. Reverse transcription of extracted RNA yielded cDNA, which provided the sequencing template. Clones were sequenced by immunoSEQ multiplex PCR, and TCRdb holds only the in-frame ones, with some missing. The sample lists some 110,000 clones, roughly three fifths seen once, with 9.5% to 15% in the top ten. The germline CDR1 and CDR2 sequences are GTSNPN and SVGIG (reference sequence). Deletions cut 3 bases from V and 2 bases from J, with 17 bases between. The CDR3 consists of 15 residues.

This chain uses TRBV30 with TRBJ2-7, with D perhaps matching TRBD2 (7 bases). The sequencing used CD8+ T cells sorted from blood, collected at week 24, from a patient treated with tofacitinib. The TCR originated in a human donor with alopecia areata. The DNA of the CDR3 is TGTGCCTGGAGAGGGGGGGGACACCGTACCTACGAGCAGTACTTC. It codes for CAWRGGGHRTYEQYF.